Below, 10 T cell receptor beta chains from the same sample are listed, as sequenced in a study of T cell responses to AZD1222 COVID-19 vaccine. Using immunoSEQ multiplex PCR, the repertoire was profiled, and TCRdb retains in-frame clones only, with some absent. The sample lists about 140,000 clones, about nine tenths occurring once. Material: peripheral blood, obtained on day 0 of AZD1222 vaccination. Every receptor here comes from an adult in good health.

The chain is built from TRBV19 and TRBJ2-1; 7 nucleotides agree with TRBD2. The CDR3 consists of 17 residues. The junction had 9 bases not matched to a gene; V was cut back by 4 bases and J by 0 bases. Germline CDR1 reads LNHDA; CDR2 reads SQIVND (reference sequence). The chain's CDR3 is CASSRTPGLNSYNEQFF. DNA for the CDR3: TGTGCCAGTAGTAGGACCCCGGGACTAAACTCCTACAATGAGCAGTTCTTC.

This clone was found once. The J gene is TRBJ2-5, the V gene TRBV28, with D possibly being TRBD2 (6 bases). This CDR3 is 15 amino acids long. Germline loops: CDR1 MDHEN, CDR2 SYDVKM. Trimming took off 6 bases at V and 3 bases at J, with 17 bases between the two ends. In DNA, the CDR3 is TGTGCCAGCAGCCGGGGGAGGACATACGAAGAGACCCAGTACTTC. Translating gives CASSRGRTYEETQYF.

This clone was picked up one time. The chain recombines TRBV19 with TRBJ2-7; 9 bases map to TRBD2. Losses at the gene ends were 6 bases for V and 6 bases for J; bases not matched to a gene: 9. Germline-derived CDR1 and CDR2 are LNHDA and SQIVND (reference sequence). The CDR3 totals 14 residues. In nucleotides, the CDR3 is TGTGCCAGTAGGGGGATAGCGGGAGCGGGCGAGCAGTACTTC. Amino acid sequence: CASRGIAGAGEQYF. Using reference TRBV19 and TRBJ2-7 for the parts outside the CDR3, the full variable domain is DGGITQSPKYLFRKEGQNVTLSCEQNLNHDAMYWYRQDPGQGLRLIYYSQIVNDFQKGDIAEGYSVSREKKESFPLTVTSAQKNPTAFYLCASRGIAGAGEQYFGPGTRLTVT.

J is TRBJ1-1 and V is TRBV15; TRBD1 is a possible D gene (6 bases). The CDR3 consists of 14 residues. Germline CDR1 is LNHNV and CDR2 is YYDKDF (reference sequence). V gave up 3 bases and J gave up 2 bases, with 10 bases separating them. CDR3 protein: CATSRDRFNTEAFF. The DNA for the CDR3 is TGTGCCACCAGCAGGGACAGATTCAACACTGAAGCTTTCTTT.

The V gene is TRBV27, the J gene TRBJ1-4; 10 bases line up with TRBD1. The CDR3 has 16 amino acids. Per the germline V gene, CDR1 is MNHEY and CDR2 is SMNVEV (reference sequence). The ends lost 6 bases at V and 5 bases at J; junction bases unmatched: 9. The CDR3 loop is CASRSGTGATNEKLFF. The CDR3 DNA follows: TGTGCCAGCAGGTCGGGGACAGGGGCTACAAATGAAAAACTGTTTTTT.

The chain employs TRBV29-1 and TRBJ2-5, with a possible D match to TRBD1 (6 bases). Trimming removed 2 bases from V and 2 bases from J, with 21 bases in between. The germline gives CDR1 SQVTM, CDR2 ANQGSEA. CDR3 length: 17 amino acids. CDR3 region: CSVESAGGEGVQETQYF. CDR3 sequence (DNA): TGCAGCGTTGAAAGTGCGGGCGGAGAGGGGGTACAAGAGACCCAGTACTTC.

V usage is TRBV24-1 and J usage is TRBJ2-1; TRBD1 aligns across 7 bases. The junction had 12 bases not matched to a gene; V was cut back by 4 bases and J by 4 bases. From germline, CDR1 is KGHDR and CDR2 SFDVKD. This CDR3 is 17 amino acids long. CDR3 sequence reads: CATSDPDRYESYNEQFF. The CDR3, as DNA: TGTGCCACCAGTGACCCGGACAGGTATGAGAGTTACAATGAGCAGTTCTTC.

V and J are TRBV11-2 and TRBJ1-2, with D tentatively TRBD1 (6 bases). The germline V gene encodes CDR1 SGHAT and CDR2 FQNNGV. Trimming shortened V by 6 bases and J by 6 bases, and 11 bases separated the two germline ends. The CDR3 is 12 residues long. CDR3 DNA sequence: TGTGCCAGCAGAACAGGGTTCGATGGCTACACCTTC. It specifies CASRTGFDGYTF.

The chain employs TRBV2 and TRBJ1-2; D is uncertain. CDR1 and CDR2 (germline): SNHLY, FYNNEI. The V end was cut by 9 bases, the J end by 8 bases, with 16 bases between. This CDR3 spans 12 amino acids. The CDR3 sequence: CASDISRGGYTF. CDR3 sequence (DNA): TGTGCCAGTGACATCTCACGCGGAGGCTACACCTTC.

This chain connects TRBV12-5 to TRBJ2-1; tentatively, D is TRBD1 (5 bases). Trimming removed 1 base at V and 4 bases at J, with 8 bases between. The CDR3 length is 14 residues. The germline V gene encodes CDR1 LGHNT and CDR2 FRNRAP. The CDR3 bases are TGTGCTAGTGGTTTGGCAGGGTTTTACAATGAGCAGTTCTTC. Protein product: CASGLAGFYNEQFF.